One sample yielded the 6 T cell receptor beta chains listed below, sequenced in a study of blood T cell repertoires in COVID-19 (dated by TCRdb to between 2020 and 2021). Receptor libraries were prepared by the immunoSEQ multiplex PCR assay. TCRdb holds this immuneACCESS table with in-frame rearrangements only. Some clones are missing; in checked studies, unresolved V genes explain under half, and the rest has no known cause. Across this sample there are 25,000 to 35,000 clones, with 55% to 80% seen only once. The ten largest clones take up less than 20% of the sample. The sample consisted of peripheral blood. Receptor source: a human donor in a cohort sampled during active COVID-19.

This clone appeared many times. V is TRBV27 and J is TRBJ1-2, with D possibly TRBD1 on 6 matching bases. The CDR3 sequence is 12 residues long. Per germline, CDR1 MNHEY and CDR2 SMNVEV (reference sequence). The V gene lost 8 bases and the J gene lost 14 bases, with 21 bases spanning the gap. The CDR3, as DNA: TGTGCCAGCCCCACAGGGCTGGGTGTAAGGACCTTC. Amino acid sequence: CASPTGLGVRTF.

The rearrangement uses TRBV18 and TRBJ1-3, with 9 nucleotides matching TRBD1. The CDR3 is 16 residues long. Trimming removed 0 bases from V and 4 bases from J; junction bases left unmatched: 4. Germline V CDR1 and CDR2: KGHSH, LQKENI. The CDR3 spells CASSPPGQGSGNTIYF. Written as DNA, the CDR3 is TGTGCCAGCTCACCACCGGGACAGGGCTCAGGAAACACCATATATTTT.

This clone was seen a handful of times. The chain joins TRBV6-5 to TRBJ2-2, with D perhaps TRBD2 (6 bases). Trimming left V 5 bases short and J 3 bases short, with 13 bases between. CDR3 length equals 15 residues. Germline-derived CDR1 and CDR2 are MNHEY and SVGAGI. The CDR3 nucleotides read TGTGCCAGCAGTACCAGCGGGTATGACACCGGGGAGCTGTTTTTT. It codes for CASSTSGYDTGELFF.

The rearrangement uses TRBV5-4 and TRBJ2-5; TRBD2 matches 12 bases. J lost 5 bases, V lost 1 base, and 6 bases had no gene match. The germline gives CDR1 SGHNT, CDR2 YYREEE (reference sequence). The CDR3 is made up of 16 amino acids. Here the CDR3 reads CASSLPSGRAGETQYF. In nucleotides, the CDR3 is TGTGCCAGCAGCTTGCCTAGCGGGAGGGCCGGGGAGACCCAGTACTTC.

The chain recombines TRBV11-2 with TRBJ2-3; D unclear. V shed 5 bases and J shed 0 bases, with 3 bases lying between them. The CDR3 covers 12 residues. The germline CDR1 and CDR2 sequences are SGHAT and FQNNGV. CDR3 nucleotides: TGTGCCAGCAGCCCGAGCACAGATACGCAGTATTTT. This encodes CASSPSTDTQYF.

CDR3 DNA sequence: TGTGCCAGCAGAACTGGACTAGCGGGAGAGTCCTACAATGAGCAGTTCTTC. Its protein is CASRTGLAGESYNEQFF. The rearrangement uses TRBV6-7 and TRBJ2-1; 13 bases fit TRBD2. TRBV6-7 is labeled an ORF, and its function is uncertain. There are 17 residues in the CDR3. The V gene end was trimmed by 6 bases and the J gene end by 1 base; junction bases not matched to a gene: 6.